This T cell receptor (beta chain) comes out of a study of T cells in Graves' hyperthyroidism and ophthalmopathy. Whole-study results and caveats: Onset of ophthalmopathy came a median approximately 6.5 months after the model predicted it.

Patients with uncontrolled infections, other autoimmune diseases, pregnancy or lactation were excluded. The germline V gene encodes CDR1 LGHDT and CDR2 YNNKEL (reference sequence). The CDR3 contains 12 residues. The V end lost 7 bases, the J end lost 8 bases, and 14 bases lay between the germline ends. Many counts were recorded for this clonotype. Its antigen remains unidentified. From RNA transcripts, TCR beta CDR3 regions were amplified. Researchers ran a first-round RT-PCR on the TCR CDR3 using the HTBI primer set. TCRdb processed the multiplex PCR reads anew with MiXCR; each CDR3 protein has one entry. The table includes 550,000 to 800,000 distinct CDR3 sequences, over 15% detected once.

This TCR came from a man between 18 and 29 years old with Graves' hyperthyroidism. Material: blood. The rearrangement joins TRBV3-1 to TRBJ1-1, with a possible D match to TRBD1 (5 bases). CDR3 bases: TGTGCCAGCAAGGGGCAGGTTGGGGAAGCTTTCTTT. Residues: CASKGQVGEAFF.